This T cell receptor beta chain was captured in a study of blood T cell repertoires in COVID-19. Looking at the study overall: The origin of the acute and convalescent COVID-19 samples was the United States, Italy and Spain.

Those enrolled in Seattle joined during active infection and were followed longitudinally afterward. Trimming pared 7 bases from V and 3 bases from J, leaving 18 bases between. Germline assignment: CDR1 SGHAT and CDR2 FQNNGV. The CDR3 is 15 amino acids. Original processing methods: Using reference gene primer amplification, nucleated cell counts were estimated. Clones were read by immunoSEQ multiplex PCR, and TCRdb kept only the in-frame ones, dropping some. Clone size and the V and J calls come from that table; the DNA yielded D and trimming. The sample has 250,000 to 300,000 clones, about 90% seen once; the top ten hold approximately 12%.

The chain employs TRBV11-2 and TRBJ1-1, with D unclear. The sample comprised peripheral blood. The TCR comes from a woman aged 25 to 39 with COVID-19, enrolled during active disease. CDR3 protein: CASIILRAGDTEAFF. The CDR3 DNA sequence: TGTGCCAGCATCATTCTCCGGGCCGGGGACACTGAAGCTTTCTTT.